A selection of T cell receptor beta chains follows, all from one sample in a study of human T cells and chemical hapten exposure. TCRdb processed the RACE reads anew with MiXCR; each CDR3 protein has one entry. The data show 350,000 to 400,000 distinct CDR3 sequences, with less than 6.5% seen just once and around 2.6% held by the top ten. The material sequenced was whole blood, taken in connection with sensitization to the hapten diphenylcyclopropenone (DPC). These receptors originate from a woman between 50 and 59 years old with alopecia areata. Some clones in this sample may be carry-over from other donors' samples. Each CDR3 is given with its conserved first and last residue. A D gene is named only where the DNA matches it firmly. Not all rows give a size; the values are once, few, many and, for expanded clones, a class.

cdr3_nt,cdr3_aa,j_call,d_call,clone_size,v_call
TGTGCCAGCAGCTTAAGAGGGACGAGTGAAGCTTTCTTT,CASSLRGTSEAFF,TRBJ1-1,NA,many,TRBV7-2
TGTGCCAGCAGCTCTCGACTAGCGGGAGAAGAGACCCAGTACTTC,CASSSRLAGEETQYF,TRBJ2-5,TRBD2,many,TRBV7-2
TGCAGTGCTAGCAGTCCAGGGTCTTACGAGCAGTACTTC,CSASSPGSYEQYF,TRBJ2-7,NA,many,TRBV20-1
TGTGCCAGCAGTTACGCCGTGTCCACTGAAGCTTTCTTT,CASSYAVSTEAFF,TRBJ1-1,NA,many,TRBV6-5
TGTGCCAGCAGTTCCCTGACTAGCGGGACCACAGATACGCAGTATTTT,CASSSLTSGTTDTQYF,TRBJ2-3,TRBD2,many,TRBV28
TGTGCCAGCAGCGCACTAGCGGGAGAGTCCTACGAGCAGTACTTC,CASSALAGESYEQYF,TRBJ2-7,TRBD2,many,TRBV7-2
TGTGCCAGCACCTCCGGCAGAACACTTAACAATGAGCAGTTCTTC,CASTSGRTLNNEQFF,TRBJ2-1,NA,NA,TRBV12-3/TRBV12-4
TGCGCCAGCAGCTTGGGGGACAGGGCAAACGAGCAGTACTTC,CASSLGDRANEQYF,TRBJ2-7,TRBD1,many,TRBV5-1
TGTGCCAGCAGTGTAGACAGGGCAGCGGCGAACACCGGGGAGCTGTTTTTT,CASSVDRAAANTGELFF,TRBJ2-2,TRBD1,many,TRBV2
TGCGCCAGCTCTCTTTCACCCGGGGGTTCGGAGACCCAGTACTTC,CASSLSPGGSETQYF,TRBJ2-5,NA,many,TRBV5-1
TGTGCCACCTGGGGAGGTGGCGGCCAGCCCCAGCATTTT,CATWGGGGQPQHF,TRBJ1-5,NA,many,TRBV6-6
TGCGCCAGCAGCCAAGCCAGCGGGGGGGCTTTTGGCAATGAGCAGTTCTTC,CASSQASGGAFGNEQFF,TRBJ2-1,TRBD2,many,TRBV4-1
TGTGCCAGCAGACAGCGGCGTCGGGATACCTACGAGCAGTACTTC,CASRQRRRDTYEQYF,TRBJ2-7,NA,many,TRBV6-2/TRBV6-3
TGCGCCAGCAGCCGACTTGGCGGGAGCTCCTACGAGCAGTACTTC,CASSRLGGSSYEQYF,TRBJ2-7,TRBD2,NA,TRBV4-3
TGTGCCAGCAGTTGGACTATTGGAGTTAGGGAGCAGTACTTC,CASSWTIGVREQYF,TRBJ2-7,NA,few,TRBV12-3/TRBV12-4
TGTGCCAGCAGCCCCTCCGGGGTTCTTGGTGAGCAGTACTTC,CASSPSGVLGEQYF,TRBJ2-7,NA,many,TRBV9
TGTGCCAGCAGGCCCACCATCGGACAAGGCTACACCTTC,CASRPTIGQGYTF,TRBJ1-2,NA,many,TRBV6-5
TGTGCCAGCAGCGTTAGTACGGAGCAGTTCTTC,CASSVSTEQFF,TRBJ2-1,NA,many,TRBV28
TGTGCCAGCGGAAGATCCGGGAGGGCGGGGGAGACCCAGTACTTC,CASGRSGRAGETQYF,TRBJ2-5,TRBD2,many,TRBV9
TGTGCCAGCAGCTTTATGGGACAGGGGGACGAGCAGTACTTC,CASSFMGQGDEQYF,TRBJ2-7,TRBD1,NA,TRBV7-4
TGCAGCGTTTTTGAGGACAGGGAAGACACCGGGGAGCTGTTTTTT,CSVFEDREDTGELFF,TRBJ2-2,TRBD1,many,TRBV29-1
TGTGCCAGCAGCTTAGGCGCTAGCGGTGCGACCCAGTACTTC,CASSLGASGATQYF,TRBJ2-5,TRBD2,many,TRBV7-6
TGTGCCAGCAGCTTGGAGGGCGGACAAGAGACCCAGTACTTC,CASSLEGGQETQYF,TRBJ2-5,NA,many,TRBV5-5
TGTGCCACCAGCAGGGTGACTAGTGATCCCGAGCAGTACTTC,CATSRVTSDPEQYF,TRBJ2-7,NA,NA,TRBV15
TGTGCCAGCAGCGGGGGACTAGCGTCGAACATTCAGTACTTC,CASSGGLASNIQYF,TRBJ2-4,TRBD2,NA,TRBV5-4
TGTGCCAGCAGCCAAGATGGACTAGCGGGAGTCTATGAGCAGTTCTTC,CASSQDGLAGVYEQFF,TRBJ2-1,TRBD2,few,TRBV14
TGTGCCAGCAGCGCAGGCAGGGGGCTTGACACTGAAGCTTTCTTT,CASSAGRGLDTEAFF,TRBJ1-1,TRBD1,NA,TRBV9
TGCAGCGTTGAAAGGGGGTTTTCAGATACGCAGTATTTT,CSVERGFSDTQYF,TRBJ2-3,NA,few,TRBV29-1